Presented here are 15 T cell receptor beta chains from one specimen sequenced in a study of post-analysis software for immune sequencing data. These TCRs are of unknown antigen specificity. Notes on the study in general: Elevated frequency relative to controls characterized roughly 5 TRBV segments in patients, TRBV5-6, TRBV5-1 and TRBV20-1 among them.

Sequencing libraries made from TCR beta cDNA carried unique molecular identifiers. TCRdb fed the PCR reads into MiXCR, producing one record per CDR3 protein. The sample lists about 770,000 distinct CDR3 sequences, roughly 50% occurring once. The sequenced material came from blood. Receptors were obtained from a girl aged 5-17 years with multiple sclerosis.

The gene calls are TRBV30 and TRBJ1-3, with a tentative D call TRBD1 (5 bases). Germline-derived CDR1 and CDR2 are GTSNPN and SVGIG (reference sequence). The V end lost 5 bases, the J end lost 0 bases, and 11 bases lay between the germline ends. This CDR3 has 14 amino acids. CDR3: CAWDPGGSGNTIYF. The CDR3 DNA sequence: TGTGCCTGGGACCCCGGGGGCTCTGGAAACACCATATATTTT.

Only one count was recorded for this clonotype. J is TRBJ1-4 and V is TRBV12-5, with 10 bases lining up with TRBD1. Germline loops: CDR1 LGHNT, CDR2 FRNRAP. V lost 3 bases and J lost 0; bases outside the gene matches: 10. The CDR3 spans 19 residues. The CDR3 reads CASGFWGRQGASTNEKLFF. The CDR3 coding sequence is TGTGCTAGTGGTTTTTGGGGAAGACAGGGGGCCTCAACTAATGAAAAACTGTTTTTT.

This clonotype is a singleton in its sample. The V and J genes are TRBV24-1 and TRBJ2-3, with D uncertain. Trimming pared 7 bases from V and 4 bases from J, leaving 5 bases between. The CDR3 length is 11 residues. The germline V gene has CDR1 KGHDR and CDR2 SFDVKD. The DNA for the CDR3 is TGTGCCACCAGGTTCTCAGATACGCAGTATTTT. It is translated as CATRFSDTQYF.

The chain recombines TRBV27 with TRBJ2-7, with 7 positions matching TRBD2. With 7 bases clipped from V and 7 bases from J, the junction kept 16 bases outside the gene matches. This CDR3 has 15 amino acids. Germline values: CDR1 MNHEY, CDR2 SMNVEV (reference sequence). The CDR3 DNA is TGTGCCAGCATGGACCCCCGACTAGCAAACAATGAGCAGTACTTC. Translation: CASMDPRLANNEQYF.

The rearrangement uses TRBV27 and TRBJ1-2; 10 bases line up with TRBD1. This CDR3 spans 14 amino acids. After removal of 5 bases from V and 5 bases from J, the junction contained 5 bases not matched to a gene. From germline, CDR1 is MNHEY and CDR2 SMNVEV (reference sequence). In DNA form, the CDR3 reads TGTGCCAGCAGTCTACAGGGACAGGGGTATGGCTACACCTTC. Protein product: CASSLQGQGYGYTF.

The table lists this clonotype with a few counts. J is TRBJ2-1 and V is TRBV10-3, with D possibly being TRBD1 or TRBD2 (5 bases each). Per the germline V gene, CDR1 is ENHRY and CDR2 is SYGVKD. The CDR3 length is 11 residues. V dropped 8 bases and J dropped 5 bases, with 7 bases sitting between them. Here the CDR3 reads CAIGTNNEQFF. In nucleotides, the CDR3 is TGTGCCATCGGGACCAACAATGAGCAGTTCTTC.

The CDR3 DNA follows: TGTGCCAGCAGCCGGGGGAGTTACACAGATACGCAGTATTTT. Residues: CASSRGSYTDTQYF. The chain uses TRBV7-3 and TRBJ2-3; perhaps TRBD2 as D (6 bases). The V gene lost 5 bases and the J gene lost 2 bases, with 11 bases spanning the gap. The CDR3 spans 14 residues. Germline values: CDR1 SGHTA, CDR2 FQGTGA.

This clonotype was detected only a few times. The chain joins TRBV4-3 to TRBJ2-7; D is ambiguous. This CDR3 spans 14 amino acids. Germline V gene data show CDR1 as LGHNA and CDR2 as YSLEER. The V end was cut by 0 bases, the J end by 0 bases, with 6 bases between. The CDR3 nucleotides are TGCGCCAGCAGCCAAGACGTGAGCTCCTACGAGCAGTACTTC. The encoded protein is CASSQDVSSYEQYF.

The chain joins TRBV30 to TRBJ2-5; 11 bases align to TRBD2. The CDR3 spans 15 residues. The germline V gene encodes CDR1 GTSNPN and CDR2 SVGIG (reference sequence). With V trimmed by 4 bases and J by 2 bases, 6 bases remained unmatched. CDR3 bases: TGTGCCTGGAACACCGGGACTAGCGGACAAGAGACCCAGTACTTC. This translates into CAWNTGTSGQETQYF.

This clonotype has only a few counts. The rearrangement links TRBV28 to TRBJ2-3; 7 bases fit TRBD2. The ends lost 6 bases at V and 6 bases at J; junction bases unmatched: 6. CDR3 length equals 13 residues. Germline V lookup: CDR1 MDHEN, CDR2 SYDVKM. The CDR3 loop is CASRGGSRDTQYF. The DNA for the CDR3 is TGTGCCAGCAGGGGCGGGAGTAGGGATACGCAGTATTTT.

V usage is TRBV13 and J usage is TRBJ2-1; D may correspond to TRBD1 or TRBD2 (6 bases each). Looked up from germline, CDR1 is PRHDT and CDR2 is FYEKMQ (reference sequence). This CDR3 has 12 residues. V lost 3 bases and J 14 bases, leaving 14 bases between the germline ends. The CDR3 DNA reads as TGTGCCAGCAGCTTGGGATCAGGGGAGGAGTTCTTC. Amino acid sequence: CASSLGSGEEFF.

This clonotype was seen a few times. V gene TRBV7-9 combines with J gene TRBJ2-7, with 9 bases that match TRBD1. This CDR3 has 15 residues. With 6 bases clipped from V and 5 bases from J, the junction kept 11 bases outside the gene matches. Germline CDR1 is SEHNR and CDR2 is FQNEAQ (reference sequence). As DNA, the CDR3 is TGTGCCAGCAGGTCGCAGGGGGGACAGGGTAACGAGCAGTACTTC. This gives the protein CASRSQGGQGNEQYF.

V usage is TRBV7-3 and J usage is TRBJ2-1; 7 bases map to TRBD1. Per the germline V gene, CDR1 is SGHTA and CDR2 is FQGTGA. Unmatched junction bases numbered 7, after V lost 5 bases and J lost 9 bases. The CDR3 sequence is 13 residues long. In DNA form, the CDR3 reads TGTGCCAGCAGCCGACAGGGAGTGGGTGAGCAGTTCTTC. This encodes CASSRQGVGEQFF.

The chain has TRBV20-1 and TRBJ2-5, with unresolved D. The V gene's germline CDR1 is DFQATT and CDR2 SNEGSKA (reference sequence). The CDR3 runs to 13 residues. V lost 2 bases to trimming and J lost 1 base, with 8 bases between them. Here the CDR3 DNA reads TGCAGTGCTAGATCGGCAGCCCAAGAGACCCAGTACTTC. Protein product: CSARSAAQETQYF.

This sequence joins TRBV28 and TRBJ2-4; TRBD1 matches 8 bases. TRBJ2-7 matches the DNA end more closely, so the J call is doubtful. The CDR3 sequence is 15 residues long. Per the germline V gene, CDR1 is MDHEN and CDR2 is SYDVKM. CDR3 DNA: TGTGCCAGCAGTTTGACGACAGGGGTGTCCTACGAGCAGTACTTC. Amino acids: CASSLTTGVSYEQYF.